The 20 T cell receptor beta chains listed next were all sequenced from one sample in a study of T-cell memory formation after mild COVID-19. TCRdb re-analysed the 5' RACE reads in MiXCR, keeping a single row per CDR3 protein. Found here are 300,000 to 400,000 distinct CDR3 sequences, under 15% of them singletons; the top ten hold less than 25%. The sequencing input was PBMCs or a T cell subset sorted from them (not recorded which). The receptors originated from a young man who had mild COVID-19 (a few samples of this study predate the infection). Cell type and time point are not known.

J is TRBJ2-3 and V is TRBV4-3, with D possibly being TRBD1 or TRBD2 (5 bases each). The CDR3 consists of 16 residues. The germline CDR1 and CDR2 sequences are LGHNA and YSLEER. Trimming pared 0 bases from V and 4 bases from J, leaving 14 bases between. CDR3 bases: TGCGCCAGCAGCCAAGATGGGGGACCCCGGGCAGATACGCAGTATTTT. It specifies CASSQDGGPRADTQYF.

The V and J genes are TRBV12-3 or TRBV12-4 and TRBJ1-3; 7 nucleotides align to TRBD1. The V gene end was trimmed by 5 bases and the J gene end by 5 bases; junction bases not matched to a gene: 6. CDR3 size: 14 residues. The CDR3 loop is CASSGDSRRNTIYF. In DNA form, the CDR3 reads TGTGCCAGCAGTGGGGACAGCCGCAGAAACACCATATATTTT.

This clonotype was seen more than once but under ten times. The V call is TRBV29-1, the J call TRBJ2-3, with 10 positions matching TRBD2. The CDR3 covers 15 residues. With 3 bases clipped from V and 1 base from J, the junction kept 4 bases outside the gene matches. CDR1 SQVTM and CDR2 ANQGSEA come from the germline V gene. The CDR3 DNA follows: TGCAGCGTTGACCCTAGCGGGGGTGGCACAGATACGCAGTATTTT. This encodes CSVDPSGGGTDTQYF.

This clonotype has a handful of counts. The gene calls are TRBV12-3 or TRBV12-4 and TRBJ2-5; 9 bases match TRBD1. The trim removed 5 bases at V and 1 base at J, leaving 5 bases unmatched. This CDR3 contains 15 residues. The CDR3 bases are TGTGCCAGCAGTCCCCGGGACAGGGTCCAAGAGACCCAGTACTTC. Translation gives CASSPRDRVQETQYF.

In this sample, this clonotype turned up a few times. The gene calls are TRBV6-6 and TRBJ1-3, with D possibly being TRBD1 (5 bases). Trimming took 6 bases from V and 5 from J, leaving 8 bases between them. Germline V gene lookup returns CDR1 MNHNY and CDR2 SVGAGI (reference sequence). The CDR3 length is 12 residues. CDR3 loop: CASRDSRNTIYF. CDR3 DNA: TGTGCCAGCAGAGACAGCAGAAACACCATATATTTT.

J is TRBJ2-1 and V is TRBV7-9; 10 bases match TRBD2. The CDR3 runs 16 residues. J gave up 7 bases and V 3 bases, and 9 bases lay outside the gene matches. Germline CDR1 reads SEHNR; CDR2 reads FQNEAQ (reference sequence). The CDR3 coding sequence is TGTGCCAGCAGCTTCACTAGCGGGGCGAGGTATAATGAGCAGTTCTTC. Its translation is CASSFTSGARYNEQFF. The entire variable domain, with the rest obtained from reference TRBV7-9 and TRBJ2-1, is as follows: DTGVSQNPRHKITKRGQNVTFRCDPISEHNRLYWYRQTLGQGPEFLTYFQNEAQLEKSRLLSDRFSAERPKGSFSTLEIQRTEQGDSAMYLCASSFTSGARYNEQFFGPGTRLTVL.

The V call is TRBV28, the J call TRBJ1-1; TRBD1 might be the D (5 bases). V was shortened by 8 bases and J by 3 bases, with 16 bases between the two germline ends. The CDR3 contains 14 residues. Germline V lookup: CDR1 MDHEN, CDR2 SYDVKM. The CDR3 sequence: CASVPMGTYTEAFF. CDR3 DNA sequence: TGTGCCAGCGTCCCCATGGGGACTTACACTGAAGCTTTCTTT.

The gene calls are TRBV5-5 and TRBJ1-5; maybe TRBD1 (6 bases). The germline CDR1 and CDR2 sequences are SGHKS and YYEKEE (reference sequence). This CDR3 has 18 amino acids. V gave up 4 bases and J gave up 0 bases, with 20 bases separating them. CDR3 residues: CASSHDVRGAFSNQPQHF. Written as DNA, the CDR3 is TGTGCCAGCAGCCATGATGTACGGGGGGCTTTTAGCAATCAGCCCCAGCATTTT.

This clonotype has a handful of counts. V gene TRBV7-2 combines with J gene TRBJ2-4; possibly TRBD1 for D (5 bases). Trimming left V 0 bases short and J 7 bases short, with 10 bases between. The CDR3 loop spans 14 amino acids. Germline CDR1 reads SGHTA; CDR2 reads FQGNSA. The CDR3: CASSLAGAYNIQYF. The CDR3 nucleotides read TGTGCCAGCAGCTTAGCAGGGGCGTACAACATTCAGTACTTC.

The CDR3 loop reads CASSSMGTGGRLNIQYF. The CDR3 nucleotides are TGTGCCAGCAGTTCTATGGGGACAGGGGGGCGGTTGAACATTCAGTACTTC. The rearrangement links TRBV12-3 or TRBV12-4 to TRBJ2-4; 11 bases line up with TRBD1. The V segment lost 4 bases and the J segment 7 bases; nucleotides outside the gene matches: 12. This CDR3 has 17 amino acids.

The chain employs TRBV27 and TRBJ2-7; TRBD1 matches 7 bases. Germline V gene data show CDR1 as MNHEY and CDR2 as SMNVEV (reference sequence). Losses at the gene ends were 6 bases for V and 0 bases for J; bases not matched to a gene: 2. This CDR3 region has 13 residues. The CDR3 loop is CASRWDSSYEQYF. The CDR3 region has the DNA TGTGCCAGCAGATGGGACAGCTCCTACGAGCAGTACTTC.

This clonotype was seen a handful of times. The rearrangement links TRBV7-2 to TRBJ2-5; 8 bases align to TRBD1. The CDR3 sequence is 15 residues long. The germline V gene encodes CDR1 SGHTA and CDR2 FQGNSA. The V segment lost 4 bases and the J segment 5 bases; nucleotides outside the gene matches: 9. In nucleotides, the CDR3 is TGTGCCAGCAGCTCGGTGGACAGGGTGGTCGAGACCCAGTACTTC. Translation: CASSSVDRVVETQYF.

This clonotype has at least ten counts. For the CDR3, the DNA is TGCAGCGCCTACCTTAAAAGCAGGGGGAGTACCAGCCTCACCGGGGAGCTGTTTTTT. Amino acid sequence: CSAYLKSRGSTSLTGELFF. The V call is TRBV29-1, the J call TRBJ2-2; the match to TRBD1 covers 7 bases. Germline V gene data show CDR1 as SQVTM and CDR2 as ANQGSEA. V dropped 7 bases and J dropped 4; count of bases not matched to a gene: 24. The CDR3 has 19 residues.

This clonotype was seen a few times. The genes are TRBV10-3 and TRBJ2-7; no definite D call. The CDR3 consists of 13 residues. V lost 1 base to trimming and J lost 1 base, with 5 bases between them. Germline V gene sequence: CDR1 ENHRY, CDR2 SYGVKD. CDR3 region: CAISEFGSYEQYF. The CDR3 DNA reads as TGTGCCATCAGTGAGTTCGGGTCCTACGAGCAGTACTTC.

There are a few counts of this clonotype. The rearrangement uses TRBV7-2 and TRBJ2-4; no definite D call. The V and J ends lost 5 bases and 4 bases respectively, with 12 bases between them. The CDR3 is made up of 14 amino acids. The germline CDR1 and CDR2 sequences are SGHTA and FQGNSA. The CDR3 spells CASSPARLKNIQYF. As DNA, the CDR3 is TGTGCCAGCAGCCCCGCGCGCCTGAAAAACATTCAGTACTTC.

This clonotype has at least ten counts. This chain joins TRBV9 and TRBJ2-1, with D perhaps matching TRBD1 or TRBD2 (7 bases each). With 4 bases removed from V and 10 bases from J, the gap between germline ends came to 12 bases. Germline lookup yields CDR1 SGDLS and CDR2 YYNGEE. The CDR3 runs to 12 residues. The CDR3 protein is CASSPGGAEQFF. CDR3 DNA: TGTGCCAGCAGCCCAGGGGGGGCGGAGCAGTTCTTC.

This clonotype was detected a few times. CDR3 sequence reads: CASSRGSTGELFF. DNA of the CDR3: TGTGCCAGCTCAAGGGGAAGCACCGGGGAGCTGTTTTTT. The V and J genes are TRBV18 and TRBJ2-2; D is perhaps TRBD1 (5 bases). The CDR3 sequence is 13 residues long. Trimming took off 5 bases at V and 4 bases at J, with 8 bases between the two ends. Germline CDR1 KGHSH, CDR2 LQKENI.

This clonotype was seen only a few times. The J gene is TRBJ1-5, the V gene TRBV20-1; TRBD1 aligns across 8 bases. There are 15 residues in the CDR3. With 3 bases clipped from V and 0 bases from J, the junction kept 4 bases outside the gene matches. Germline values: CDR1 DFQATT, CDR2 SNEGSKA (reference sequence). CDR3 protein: CSARDRVLSNQPQHF. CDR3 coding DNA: TGCAGTGCTAGGGACAGGGTCCTTAGCAATCAGCCCCAGCATTTT.

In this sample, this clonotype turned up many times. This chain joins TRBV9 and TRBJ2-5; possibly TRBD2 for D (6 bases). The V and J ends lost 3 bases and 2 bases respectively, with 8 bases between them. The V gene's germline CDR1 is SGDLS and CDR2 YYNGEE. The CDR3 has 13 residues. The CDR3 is CASSAGTQETQYF. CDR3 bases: TGTGCCAGCAGCGCCGGGACTCAAGAGACCCAGTACTTC.

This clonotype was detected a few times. The CDR3, as DNA: TGTGCCAGCACCTACGGGGGCGGGACGCAGTATTTT. It yields the protein CASTYGGGTQYF. The V and J genes are TRBV28 and TRBJ2-3; either TRBD1 or TRBD2 may fit D (6 bases each). The V end was cut by 7 bases, the J end by 9 bases, with 14 bases between. From germline, CDR1 is MDHEN and CDR2 SYDVKM. The CDR3 totals 12 residues. The full variable domain, completed using reference TRBV28 and TRBJ2-3, is DVKVTQSSRYLVKRTGEKVFLECVQDMDHENMFWYRQDPGLGLRLIYFSYDVKMKEKGDIPEGYSVSREKKERFSLILESASTNQTSMYLCASTYGGGTQYFGPGTRLTVL.